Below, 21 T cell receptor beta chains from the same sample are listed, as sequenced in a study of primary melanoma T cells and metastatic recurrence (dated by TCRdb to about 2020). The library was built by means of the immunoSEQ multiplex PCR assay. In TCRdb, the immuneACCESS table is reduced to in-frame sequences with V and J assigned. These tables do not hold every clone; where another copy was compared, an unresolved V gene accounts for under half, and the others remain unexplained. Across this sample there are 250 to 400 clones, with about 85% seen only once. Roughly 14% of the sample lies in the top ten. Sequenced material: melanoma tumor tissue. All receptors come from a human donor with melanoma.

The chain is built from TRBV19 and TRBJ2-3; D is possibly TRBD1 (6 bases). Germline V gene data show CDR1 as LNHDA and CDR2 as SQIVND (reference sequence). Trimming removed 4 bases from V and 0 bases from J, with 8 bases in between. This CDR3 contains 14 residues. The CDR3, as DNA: TGTGCCAGTAGTACAGGGGCTAGCACAGATACGCAGTATTTT. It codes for CASSTGASTDTQYF.

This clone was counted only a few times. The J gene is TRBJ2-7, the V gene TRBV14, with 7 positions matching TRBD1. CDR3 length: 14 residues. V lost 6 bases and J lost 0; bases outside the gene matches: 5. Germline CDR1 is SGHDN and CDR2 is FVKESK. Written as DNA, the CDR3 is TGTGCCAGCAGGCGACAGGGAAGCTCCTACGAGCAGTACTTC. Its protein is CASRRQGSSYEQYF.

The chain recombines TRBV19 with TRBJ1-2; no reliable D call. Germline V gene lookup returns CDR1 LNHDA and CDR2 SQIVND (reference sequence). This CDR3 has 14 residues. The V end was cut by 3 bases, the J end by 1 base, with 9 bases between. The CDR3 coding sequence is TGTGCCAGTAGTATGGCCACCTATAACTATGGCTACACCTTC. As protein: CASSMATYNYGYTF.

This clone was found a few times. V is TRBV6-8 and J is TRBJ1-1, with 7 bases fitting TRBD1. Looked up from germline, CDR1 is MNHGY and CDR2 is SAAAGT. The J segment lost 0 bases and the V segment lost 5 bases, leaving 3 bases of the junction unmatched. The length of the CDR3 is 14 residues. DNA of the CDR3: TGTGCCAGCAGTCCAGGGGGAGTGAACACTGAAGCTTTCTTT. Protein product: CASSPGGVNTEAFF.

CDR3: CASSYGAGAGSNSPLHF. The CDR3 nucleotides are TGTGCCAGCAGTTACGGTGCTGGGGCCGGGAGTAATTCACCCCTCCACTTT. This sequence joins TRBV6-8 and TRBJ1-6; D might be TRBD1 (5 bases). This CDR3 contains 17 residues. The V end was cut by 2 bases, the J end by 6 bases, with 17 bases between. Germline V gene data show CDR1 as MNHGY and CDR2 as SAAAGT.

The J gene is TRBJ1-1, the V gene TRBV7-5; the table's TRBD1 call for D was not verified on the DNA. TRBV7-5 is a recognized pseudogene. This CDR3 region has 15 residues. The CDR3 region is CASSLVVSGNTEAFF. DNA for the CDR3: TGTGCCAGCAGCTTAGTCGTTTCAGGGAACACTGAAGCTTTCTTT.

The CDR3 DNA sequence: TGTGCCAGCAGGCGGGACGGGACGGTCTATAATTCACCCCTCCACTTT. It yields the protein CASRRDGTVYNSPLHF. The rearrangement links TRBV6-8 to TRBJ1-6; D may be TRBD1 (5 bases). V dropped 6 bases and J dropped 3 bases, with 15 bases sitting between them. The CDR3 runs to 16 residues. The germline V gene has CDR1 MNHGY and CDR2 SAAAGT.

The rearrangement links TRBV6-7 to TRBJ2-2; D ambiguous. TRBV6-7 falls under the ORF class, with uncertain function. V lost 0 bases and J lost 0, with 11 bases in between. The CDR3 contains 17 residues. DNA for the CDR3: TGTGCCAGCAGTTACTCTTTGGCAGTTTCGAACACCGGGGAGCTGTTTTTT. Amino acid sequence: CASSYSLAVSNTGELFF.

This CDR3 is CSVENPGQGYQETQYF. The CDR3 nucleotides are TGCAGCGTTGAGAATCCGGGACAGGGGTACCAAGAGACCCAGTACTTC. The V and J genes are TRBV29-1 and TRBJ2-5; 10 nucleotides agree with TRBD1. Germline V gives CDR1 SQVTM, CDR2 ANQGSEA. The V gene end was trimmed by 3 bases and the J gene end by 0 bases; junction bases not matched to a gene: 7. The CDR3 has 16 amino acids.

CDR3 coding DNA: TGTGCCAGCTCACCGGAGGAAGAAAAGACAGATACGCAGTATTTT. Translated: CASSPEEEKTDTQYF. The rearrangement uses TRBV18 and TRBJ2-3, with a possible D match to TRBD2 (5 bases). Per germline, CDR1 KGHSH and CDR2 LQKENI. V shed 3 bases and J shed 3 bases, with 13 bases lying between them. The CDR3 has 15 residues.

Here the CDR3 DNA reads TGTGCCAGCAGTTCGAGCGGGACCTGGGGATACGAGCAGTACTTC. This translates into CASSSSGTWGYEQYF. V gene TRBV28 combines with J gene TRBJ2-7; 7 positions match TRBD2. The CDR3 has 15 amino acids. The trim removed 4 bases at V and 4 bases at J, leaving 10 bases unmatched. The germline V gene encodes CDR1 MDHEN and CDR2 SYDVKM.

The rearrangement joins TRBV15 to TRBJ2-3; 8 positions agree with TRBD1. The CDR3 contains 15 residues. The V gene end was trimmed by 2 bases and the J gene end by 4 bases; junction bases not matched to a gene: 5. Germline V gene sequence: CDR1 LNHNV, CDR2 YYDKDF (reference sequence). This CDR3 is CATSRQGAGSDTQYF. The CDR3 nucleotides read TGTGCCACCAGCAGACAGGGGGCTGGGTCAGATACGCAGTATTTT.

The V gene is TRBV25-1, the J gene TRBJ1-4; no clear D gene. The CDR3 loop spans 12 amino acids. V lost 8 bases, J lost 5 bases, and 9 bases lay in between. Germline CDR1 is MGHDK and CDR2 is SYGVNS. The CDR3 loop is CASLGSNEKLFF. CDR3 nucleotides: TGTGCCAGCCTGGGCTCAAATGAAAAACTGTTTTTT.

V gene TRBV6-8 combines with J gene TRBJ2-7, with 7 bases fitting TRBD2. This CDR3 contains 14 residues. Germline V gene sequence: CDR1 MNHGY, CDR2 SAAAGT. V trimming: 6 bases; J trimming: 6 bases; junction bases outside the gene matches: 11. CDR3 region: CASRVRGGLAEQYF. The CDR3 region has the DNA TGTGCCAGCAGAGTACGGGGAGGGTTGGCCGAGCAGTACTTC.

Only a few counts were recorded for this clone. CDR3 residues: CAWSAGSNQPQHF. CDR3 nucleotides: TGTGCCTGGAGTGCCGGTAGCAATCAGCCCCAGCATTTT. V gene TRBV30 combines with J gene TRBJ1-5; D unresolved. V lost 1 base and J 0 bases, leaving 4 bases between the germline ends. Per the germline V gene, CDR1 is GTSNPN and CDR2 is SVGIG (reference sequence). The CDR3 has 13 amino acids.

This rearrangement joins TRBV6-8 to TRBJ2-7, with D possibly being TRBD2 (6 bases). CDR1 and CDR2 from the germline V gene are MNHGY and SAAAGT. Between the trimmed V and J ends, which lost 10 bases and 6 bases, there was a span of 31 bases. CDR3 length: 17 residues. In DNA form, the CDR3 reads TGTGCCATCGGAATGGAATTATTCCCACAGGAGCGGGTCGAGCAGTACTTC. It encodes CAIGMELFPQERVEQYF.

Here the CDR3 reads CASSSPRGLHEKLFF. The CDR3 nucleotides are TGTGCCAGCAGCTCCCCCAGGGGGCTTCATGAAAAACTGTTTTTT. The rearrangement joins TRBV11-3 to TRBJ1-4; 8 bases align to TRBD1. This CDR3 has 15 residues. The germline V gene encodes CDR1 SGHNT and CDR2 YENEEA. V trimming: 4 bases; J trimming: 6 bases; junction bases outside the gene matches: 7.

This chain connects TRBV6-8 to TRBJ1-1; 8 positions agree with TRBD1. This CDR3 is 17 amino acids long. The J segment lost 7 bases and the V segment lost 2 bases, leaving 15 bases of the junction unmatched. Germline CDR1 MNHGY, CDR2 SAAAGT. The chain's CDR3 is CASSYGTGPMIGLEAFF. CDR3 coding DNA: TGTGCCAGCAGTTACGGGACAGGCCCTATGATTGGGCTTGAAGCTTTCTTT.

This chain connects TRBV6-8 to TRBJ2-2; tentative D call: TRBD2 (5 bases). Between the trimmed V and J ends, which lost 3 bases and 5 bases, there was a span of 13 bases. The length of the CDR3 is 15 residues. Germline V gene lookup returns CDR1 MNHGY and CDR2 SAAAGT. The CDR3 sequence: CASSYGLVGTGELFF. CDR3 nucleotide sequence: TGTGCCAGCAGTTATGGACTTGTGGGGACCGGGGAGCTGTTTTTT.

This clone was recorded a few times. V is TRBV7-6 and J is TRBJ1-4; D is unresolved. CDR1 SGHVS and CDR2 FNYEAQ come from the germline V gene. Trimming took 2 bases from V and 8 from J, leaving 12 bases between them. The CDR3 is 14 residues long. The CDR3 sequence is CASSLNLGREKLFF. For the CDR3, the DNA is TGTGCCAGCAGCTTAAACCTGGGCCGGGAAAAACTGTTTTTT.

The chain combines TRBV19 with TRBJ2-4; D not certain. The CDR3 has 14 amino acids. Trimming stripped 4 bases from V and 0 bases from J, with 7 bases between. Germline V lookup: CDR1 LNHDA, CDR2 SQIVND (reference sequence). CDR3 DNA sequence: TGTGCCAGTAGTAGGAATCTAGCCAAAAACATTCAGTACTTC. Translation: CASSRNLAKNIQYF.